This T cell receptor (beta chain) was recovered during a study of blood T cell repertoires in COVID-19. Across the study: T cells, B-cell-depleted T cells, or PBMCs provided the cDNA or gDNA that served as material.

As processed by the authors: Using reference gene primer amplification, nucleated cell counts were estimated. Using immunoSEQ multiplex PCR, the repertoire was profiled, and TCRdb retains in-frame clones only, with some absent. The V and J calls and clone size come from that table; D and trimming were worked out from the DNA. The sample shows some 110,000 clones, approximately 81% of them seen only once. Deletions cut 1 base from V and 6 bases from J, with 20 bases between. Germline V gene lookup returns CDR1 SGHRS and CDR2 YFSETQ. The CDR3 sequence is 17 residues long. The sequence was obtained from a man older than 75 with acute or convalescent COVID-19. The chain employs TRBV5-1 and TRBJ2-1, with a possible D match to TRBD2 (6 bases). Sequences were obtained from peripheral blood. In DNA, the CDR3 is TGCGCCAGCAGCTTGCTAGTAGCGGAACTCTATATCAATGAGCAGTTCTTC. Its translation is CASSLLVAELYINEQFF.